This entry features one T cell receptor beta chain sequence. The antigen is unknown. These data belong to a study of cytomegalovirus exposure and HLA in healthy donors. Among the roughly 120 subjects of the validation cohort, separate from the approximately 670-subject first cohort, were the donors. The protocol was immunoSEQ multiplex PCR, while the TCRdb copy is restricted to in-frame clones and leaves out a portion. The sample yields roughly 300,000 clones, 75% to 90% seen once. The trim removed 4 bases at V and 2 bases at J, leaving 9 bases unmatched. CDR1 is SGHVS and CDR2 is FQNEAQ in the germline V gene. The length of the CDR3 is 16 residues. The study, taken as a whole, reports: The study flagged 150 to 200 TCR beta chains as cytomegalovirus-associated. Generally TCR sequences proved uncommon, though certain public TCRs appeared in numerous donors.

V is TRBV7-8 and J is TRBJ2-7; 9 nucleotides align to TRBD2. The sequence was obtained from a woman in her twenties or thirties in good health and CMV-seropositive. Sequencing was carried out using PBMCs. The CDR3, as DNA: TGTGCCAGCAGCTCCACACTTGGGACTAGCCCCTACGAGCAGTACTTC. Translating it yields CASSSTLGTSPYEQYF. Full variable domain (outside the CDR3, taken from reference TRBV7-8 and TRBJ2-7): GAGVSQSPRYKVAKRGQDVALRCDPISGHVSLFWYQQALGQGPEFLTYFQNEAQLDKSGLPSDRFFAERPEGSVSTLKIQRTQQEDSAVYLCASSSTLGTSPYEQYFGPGTRLTVT.